This T cell receptor (beta chain) was captured by sequencing in a study of shared clonotypes between healthy human individuals. In the study overall: For every donor, three CD4 naive, three CD4 memory, two CD8 naive and one CD8 memory plates were used. Notes on the study in general: What rarefaction showed was incomplete sorted-subset sequencing despite large depth. Among the subsets, naive ones generally showed larger estimated richness than memory ones.

Those who donated, Caucasian adults without exception, all lived in Nashville, Tennessee. Germline CDR1 is MGHRA and CDR2 is YSYEKL. Between the trimmed V and J ends, which lost 5 bases and 7 bases, there was a span of 12 bases. The CDR3 has 12 residues. As concerns this clone: Its antigen remains unidentified.

Clones were sequenced by immunoSEQ multiplex PCR, and TCRdb holds only the in-frame ones, with some missing. The sample records roughly 1.4 million clones, 98% to 99% being singletons. The sequence came from a man in his thirties or forties in good health. The source material was naive CD4+ T cells sorted from blood. Indicated subset: CD45RA+ positively selected. J is TRBJ2-7 and V is TRBV4-1, with D possibly being TRBD2 (5 bases). Here the CDR3 reads CASSFPAGEQYF. CDR3 nucleotides: TGCGCCAGCAGCTTTCCCGCGGGTGAGCAGTACTTC.